Reported below is one T cell receptor (beta chain). Its antigen is currently unknown. Some clones are missing from TCRdb's copy, which holds only in-frame ones; the method was immunoSEQ multiplex PCR. Of about 390,000 clones listed, approximately 90% are singletons. Treatment reported: some 20 received Ad26.COV2.S at low or high dose, single or two shots; about 5 received placebo; per-sample allocation not given. The samples were gathered on day 63 after the first injection of vaccine or placebo. Ad26.COV2.S expressed prefusion-stabilized spike from the original Wuhan strain. This sample was included in a study of Ad26.COV2.S vaccination and SARS-CoV-2 variants. Across the whole study: Donor allocation was to the COV1001 Ad26.COV2.S trial arm. The study gave Ad26.COV2.S intramuscularly, once or twice 56 days apart. Study-wide findings and caveats: Reportedly, spike-specific CD8+ and CD4+ T cell responses achieved substantial breadth once vaccination had taken place.

The TCR sequence derives from a person aged 18 to 59 who received the Ad26.COV2.S COVID-19 vaccine or a placebo. This specimen consisted of peripheral blood, obtained in a trial of Ad26.COV2.S vaccine versus placebo.

CDR3 in amino acids: CASSYRMDSTYNEQFF. The DNA of the CDR3 is TGTGCCAGCAGTTACCGAATGGACAGTACCTACAATGAGCAGTTCTTC. V and J are TRBV6-2 or TRBV6-3 and TRBJ2-1; possible D gene TRBD1, 6 bases. In germline, CDR1 is MNHEY, CDR2 SVGEGT. Trimming stripped 2 bases from V and 2 bases from J, with 13 bases between. The CDR3 covers 16 residues.